Listed below are T cell receptor beta chains from one sample, sequenced in a study of cytomegalovirus exposure and HLA in healthy donors. Method: immunoSEQ multiplex PCR; TCRdb's copy keeps in-frame clones and lacks some. This sample has fewer than 200,000 clones, with approximately 80% found just once. Sequences were obtained from PBMCs. All receptors come from a boy aged 5-17 years in good health and CMV-seronegative. CDR3s include the opening cysteine and the closing phenylalanine or tryptophan. The D gene is left open where the match is weak. Clone size is not always given. Where it is, it says once, few, many or a class for expanded clones.

CDR3aa,CDR3nt,d_gene,j_gene,v_gene,abundance
CASFRGLQETQYF,TGTGCCAGCTTCAGGGGGCTACAGGAGACCCAGTACTTC,TRBD1,TRBJ2-5,TRBV6-6,NA
CASSLTSGQGYTYEQYF,TGTGCCAGCAGCCTGACCTCGGGACAGGGGTACACCTACGAGCAGTACTTC,TRBD1,TRBJ2-7,TRBV11-2,NA
CASTNPRSAVGSYTF,TGTGCCAGTACCAACCCCAGGTCAGCCGTGGGTAGCTACACCTTC,NA,TRBJ1-2,TRBV7-8,NA
CASSLSGQLNNEQFF,TGTGCCAGCAGTTTATCGGGACAGCTAAACAATGAGCAGTTCTTC,TRBD1,TRBJ2-1,TRBV27,NA
CASSLRDWVTLYEQYF,TGTGCCAGCAGCTTACGGGACTGGGTAACCCTCTACGAGCAGTACTTC,NA,TRBJ2-7,TRBV11-2,NA
CASSFGGVTEAFF,TGTGCCAGCAGCTTCGGGGGGGTTACTGAAGCTTTCTTT,NA,TRBJ1-1,TRBV7-9,NA
CASSIPRTGTSGRETQYF,TGTGCCAGTAGTATACCGCGTACCGGGACTAGCGGGAGGGAGACCCAGTACTTC,TRBD2,TRBJ2-5,TRBV19,NA
CASSPRLADINSYEQYF,TGTGCCAGCAGCCCTAGACTAGCGGACATTAACTCCTACGAGCAGTACTTC,TRBD2,TRBJ2-7,TRBV9,NA
CASITGTGAYGYTF,TGTGCCAGCATAACCGGGACAGGGGCCTATGGCTACACCTTC,TRBD1,TRBJ1-2,TRBV28,NA
CASSYSGRYMNTEAFF,TGTGCCAGCAGTTACTCTGGCAGATACATGAACACTGAAGCTTTCTTT,NA,TRBJ1-1,TRBV6-5,NA
CASNYARARGNSPLHF,TGTGCCAGCAATTACGCCCGGGCCAGGGGAAATTCACCCCTCCACTTT,NA,TRBJ1-6,TRBV27,NA
CASSSRLGGRTDTQYF,TGTGCCAGCAGCTCTCGATTAGGCGGGCGCACAGATACGCAGTATTTT,NA,TRBJ2-3,TRBV9,NA
CASSFSSWNTEAFF,TGTGCCAGCAGCTTTTCCTCGTGGAACACTGAAGCTTTCTTT,NA,TRBJ1-1,TRBV11-2,NA
CASSFLAGGTDTQYF,TGCGCCAGCAGCTTCTTAGCGGGGGGCACAGATACGCAGTATTTT,TRBD2,TRBJ2-3,TRBV5-1,NA
CASSTTSGPTYEQYF,TGTGCCAGTAGTACGACTAGCGGGCCGACCTACGAGCAGTACTTC,TRBD2,TRBJ2-7,TRBV19,NA
CASSLFTGEDEQYF,TGTGCCAGCAGTTTATTTACAGGGGAGGACGAGCAGTACTTC,NA,TRBJ2-7,TRBV27,NA
CAWNIPSQGANYGYTF,TGTGCCTGGAATATTCCTTCACAGGGAGCTAACTATGGCTACACCTTC,NA,TRBJ1-2,TRBV30,NA
CASSAPGQTAVVF,TGCGCCAGCAGCGCACCGGGACAGACCGCCGTGGTCTTT,TRBD1,TRBJ1-1,TRBV5-1,NA
CASSFLGAENEQFF,TGTGCCAGCAGTTTCTTGGGGGCCGAGAATGAGCAGTTCTTC,NA,TRBJ2-1,TRBV28,NA
CASSPRGTNEKLFF,TGTGCCAGCAGTCCGAGGGGGACTAATGAAAAACTGTTTTTT,NA,TRBJ1-4,TRBV27,once
CASSQDSEKLFF,TGTGCCAGCAGCCAAGATAGTGAAAAACTGTTTTTT,NA,TRBJ1-4,TRBV4-2,NA
CASSFGQGSYNEQFF,TGTGCCAGCAGTTTTGGGCAGGGTTCCTACAATGAGCAGTTCTTC,NA,TRBJ2-1,TRBV27,few
CASSLTGTGGGWQFF,TGTGCCAGCAGCTTAACCGGGACAGGGGGCGGTTGGCAGTTCTTC,TRBD1,TRBJ2-1,TRBV7-2,NA
CAWKRGPLPEAGREQFF,TGTGCCTGGAAAAGGGGCCCCCTTCCGGAAGCAGGGCGGGAGCAGTTCTTC,NA,TRBJ2-1,TRBV30,NA
CACYRGLGDEQFF,TGTGCCTGCTACAGGGGTTTAGGTGATGAGCAGTTCTTC,TRBD1,TRBJ2-1,TRBV30,NA
CATSSSSTGILKTQYF,TGTGCCACCAGCAGCTCCAGTACGGGGATTCTAAAGACCCAGTACTTC,NA,TRBJ2-5,TRBV15,NA
CASGGPYNEQFF,TGTGCCAGCGGGGGCCCCTACAATGAGCAGTTCTTC,NA,TRBJ2-1,TRBV6-5,NA
CASRIAGDSYNEQFF,TGTGCCAGTAGAATAGCGGGGGACTCCTACAATGAGCAGTTCTTC,TRBD2,TRBJ2-1,TRBV19,NA
CASSFAGTRGEQYF,TGTGCCAGCAGTTTCGCCGGGACTAGAGGCGAGCAGTACTTC,TRBD2,TRBJ2-7,TRBV6-5,once
CASSSDTTYGYTF,TGTGCCAGCAGCTCGGACACGACCTATGGCTACACCTTC,NA,TRBJ1-2,TRBV5-6,NA
CASSINRGVGEKLFF,TGTGCCAGTAGTATCAATCGGGGGGTGGGCGAAAAACTGTTTTTT,NA,TRBJ1-4,TRBV19,once
CASSVGSQGVNTGELFF,TGTGCCAGCAGCGTAGGCTCACAGGGTGTTAACACCGGGGAGCTGTTTTTT,NA,TRBJ2-2,TRBV9,NA
CASSSRGERISSPLHF,TGTGCCAGCAGCTCCCGGGGGGAACGGATTAGTTCACCCCTCCACTTT,NA,TRBJ1-6,TRBV13,NA
CASQGPFDSYGYTF,TGTGCCAGCCAGGGGCCCTTCGACAGCTATGGCTACACCTTC,NA,TRBJ1-2,TRBV18,NA
CASTSGIELERGLGIYNEQFF,TGTGCCAGCACTAGCGGGATTGAGCTAGAGCGGGGTTTAGGGATCTACAATGAGCAGTTCTTC,TRBD2,TRBJ2-1,TRBV2,NA
CASRMQGARSPLHF,TGTGCCAGCAGAATGCAGGGGGCTAGATCACCCCTCCACTTT,TRBD1,TRBJ1-6,TRBV27,NA
CASSDRLSQPQHF,TGTGCCAGCAGTGACCGTCTAAGTCAGCCCCAGCATTTT,NA,TRBJ1-5,TRBV6-1,NA
CASSPYKGTGGGYTF,TGTGCCAGCAGTCCCTATAAGGGGACAGGGGGTGGCTACACCTTC,TRBD1,TRBJ1-2,TRBV27,NA